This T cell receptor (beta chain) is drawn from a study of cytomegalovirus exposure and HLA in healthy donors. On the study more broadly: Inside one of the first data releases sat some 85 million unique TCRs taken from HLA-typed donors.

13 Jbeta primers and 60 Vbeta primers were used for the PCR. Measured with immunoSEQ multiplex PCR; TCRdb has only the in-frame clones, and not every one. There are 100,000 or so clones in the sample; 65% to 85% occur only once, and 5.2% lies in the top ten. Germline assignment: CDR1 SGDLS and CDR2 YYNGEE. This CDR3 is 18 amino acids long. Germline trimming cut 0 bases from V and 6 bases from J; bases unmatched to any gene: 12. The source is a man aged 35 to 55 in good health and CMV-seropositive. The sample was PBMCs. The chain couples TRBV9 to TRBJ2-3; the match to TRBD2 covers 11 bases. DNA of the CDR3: TGTGCCAGCAGCGTAGACGTCCTAGCGGGGGGTACCCCCGATACGCAGTATTTT. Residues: CASSVDVLAGGTPDTQYF.